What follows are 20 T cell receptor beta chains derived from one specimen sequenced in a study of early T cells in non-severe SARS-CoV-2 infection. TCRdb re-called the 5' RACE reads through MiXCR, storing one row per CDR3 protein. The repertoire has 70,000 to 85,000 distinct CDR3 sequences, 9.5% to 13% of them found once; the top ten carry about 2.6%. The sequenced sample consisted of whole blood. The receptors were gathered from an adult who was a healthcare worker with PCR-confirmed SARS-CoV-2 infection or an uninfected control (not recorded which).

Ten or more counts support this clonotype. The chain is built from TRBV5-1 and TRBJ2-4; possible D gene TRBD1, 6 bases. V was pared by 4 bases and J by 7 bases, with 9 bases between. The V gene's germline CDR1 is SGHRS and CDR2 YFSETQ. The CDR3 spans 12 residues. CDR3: CASSGGGNIQYF. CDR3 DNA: TGCGCCAGCAGCGGGGGCGGTAACATTCAGTACTTC.

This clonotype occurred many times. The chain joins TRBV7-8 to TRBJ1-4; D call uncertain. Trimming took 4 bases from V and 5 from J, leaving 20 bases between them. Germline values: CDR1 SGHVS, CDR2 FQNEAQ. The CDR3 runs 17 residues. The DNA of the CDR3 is TGTGCCAGCAGCTATACCGGGATTTCCCCTACGAATGAAAAACTGTTTTTT. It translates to CASSYTGISPTNEKLFF.

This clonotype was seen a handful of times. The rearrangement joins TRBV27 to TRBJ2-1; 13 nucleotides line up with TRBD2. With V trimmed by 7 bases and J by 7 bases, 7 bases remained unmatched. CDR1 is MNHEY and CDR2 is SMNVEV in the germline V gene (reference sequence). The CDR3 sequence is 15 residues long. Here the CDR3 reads CASTLGTSGINEQFF. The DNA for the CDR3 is TGTGCCAGCACCCTGGGGACTAGCGGGATTAATGAGCAGTTCTTC.

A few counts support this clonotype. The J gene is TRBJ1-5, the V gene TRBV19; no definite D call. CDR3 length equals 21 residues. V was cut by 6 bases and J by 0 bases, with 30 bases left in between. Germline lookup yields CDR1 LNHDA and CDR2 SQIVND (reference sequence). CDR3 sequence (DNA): TGTGCCAGTAGAAGGCTAGGAGAGAGCCTTTCCCGCCTTTATAGCAATCAGCCCCAGCATTTT. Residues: CASRRLGESLSRLYSNQPQHF.

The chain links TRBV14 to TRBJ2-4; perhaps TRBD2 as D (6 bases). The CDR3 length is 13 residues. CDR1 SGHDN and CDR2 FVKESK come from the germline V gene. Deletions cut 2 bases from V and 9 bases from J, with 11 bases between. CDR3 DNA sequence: TGTGCCAGCAGCCAAACTAGCTTAAGCATTCAGTACTTC. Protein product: CASSQTSLSIQYF.

This CDR3 is CSARGGAYNEQFF. DNA for the CDR3: TGCAGTGCTAGAGGGGGGGCCTACAATGAGCAGTTCTTC. The chain recombines TRBV20-1 with TRBJ2-1; D possibly corresponds to TRBD2 (6 bases). V lost 1 base and J 2 bases, leaving 6 bases between the germline ends. Germline CDR1 reads DFQATT; CDR2 reads SNEGSKA (reference sequence). This CDR3 is 13 amino acids long.

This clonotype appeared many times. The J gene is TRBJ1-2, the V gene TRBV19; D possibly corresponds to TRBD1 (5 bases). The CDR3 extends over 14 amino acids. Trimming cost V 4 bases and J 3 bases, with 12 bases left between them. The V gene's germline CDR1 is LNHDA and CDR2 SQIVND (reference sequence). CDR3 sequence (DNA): TGTGCCAGTAGTACCACGGGGCCTCACTATGGCTACACCTTC. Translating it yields CASSTTGPHYGYTF.

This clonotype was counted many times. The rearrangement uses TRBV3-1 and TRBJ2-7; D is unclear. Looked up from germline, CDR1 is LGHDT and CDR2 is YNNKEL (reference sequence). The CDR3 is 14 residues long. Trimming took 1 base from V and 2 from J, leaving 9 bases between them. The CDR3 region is CASSQARRPYEQYF. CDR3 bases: TGTGCCAGCAGCCAAGCGCGGCGGCCCTACGAGCAGTACTTC.

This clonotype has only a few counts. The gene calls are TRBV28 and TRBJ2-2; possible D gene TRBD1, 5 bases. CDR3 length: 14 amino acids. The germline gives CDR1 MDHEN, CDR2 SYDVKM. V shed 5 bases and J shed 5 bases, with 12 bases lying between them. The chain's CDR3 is CASSPARDTGELFF. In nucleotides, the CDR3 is TGTGCCAGCAGTCCTGCCAGGGATACCGGGGAGCTGTTTTTT.

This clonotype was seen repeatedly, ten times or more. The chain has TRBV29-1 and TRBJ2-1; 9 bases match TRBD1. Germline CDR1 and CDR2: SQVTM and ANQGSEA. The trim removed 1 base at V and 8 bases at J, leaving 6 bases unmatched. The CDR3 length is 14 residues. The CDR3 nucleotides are TGCAGCGTTGAAGCCAAAGGGACAGGGTATGAGCAGTTCTTC. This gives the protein CSVEAKGTGYEQFF.

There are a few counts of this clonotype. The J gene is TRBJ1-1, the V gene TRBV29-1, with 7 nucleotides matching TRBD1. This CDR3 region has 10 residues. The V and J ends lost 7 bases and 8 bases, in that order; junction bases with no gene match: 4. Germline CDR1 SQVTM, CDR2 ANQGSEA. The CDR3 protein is CSAAQGEAFF. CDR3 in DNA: TGCAGCGCTGCACAGGGGGAAGCTTTCTTT.

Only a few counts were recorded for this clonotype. The CDR3 DNA reads as TGTGCCAGCAGCTTAGCCGACAGGGGGAACTACGAGCAGTACTTC. As protein: CASSLADRGNYEQYF. This sequence joins TRBV11-2 and TRBJ2-7; 9 bases fit TRBD1. CDR1 and CDR2 from the germline V gene are SGHAT and FQNNGV. V trimming: 1 base; J trimming: 3 bases; junction bases outside the gene matches: 4. The CDR3 is 15 residues long.

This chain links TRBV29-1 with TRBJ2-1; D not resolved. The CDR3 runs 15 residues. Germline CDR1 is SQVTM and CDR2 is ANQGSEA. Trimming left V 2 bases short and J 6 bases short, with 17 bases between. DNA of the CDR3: TGCAGCGTTGAACCCGTGGAGAGATACTCCAATGAGCAGTTCTTC. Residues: CSVEPVERYSNEQFF.

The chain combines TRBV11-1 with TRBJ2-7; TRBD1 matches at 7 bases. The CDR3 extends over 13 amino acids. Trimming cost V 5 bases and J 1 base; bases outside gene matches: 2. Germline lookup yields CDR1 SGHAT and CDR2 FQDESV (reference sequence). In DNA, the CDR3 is TGTGCCAGCAGCACGGACAGGTCCTACGAGCAGTACTTC. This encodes CASSTDRSYEQYF.

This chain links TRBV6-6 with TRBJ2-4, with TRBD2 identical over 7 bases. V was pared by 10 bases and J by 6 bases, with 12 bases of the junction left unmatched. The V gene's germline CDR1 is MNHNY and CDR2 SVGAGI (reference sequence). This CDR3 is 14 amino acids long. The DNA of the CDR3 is TGTGCCACCTCCCCTAGCGGCTCGAGAAACATTCAGTACTTC. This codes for CATSPSGSRNIQYF.

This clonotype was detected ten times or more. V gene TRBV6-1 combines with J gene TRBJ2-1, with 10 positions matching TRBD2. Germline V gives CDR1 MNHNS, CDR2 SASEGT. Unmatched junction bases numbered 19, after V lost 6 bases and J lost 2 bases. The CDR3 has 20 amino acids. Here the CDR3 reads CASSRWGGQEGLAAYNEQFF. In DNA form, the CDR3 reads TGTGCCAGCAGCCGTTGGGGGGGGCAGGAAGGACTAGCGGCCTACAATGAGCAGTTCTTC.

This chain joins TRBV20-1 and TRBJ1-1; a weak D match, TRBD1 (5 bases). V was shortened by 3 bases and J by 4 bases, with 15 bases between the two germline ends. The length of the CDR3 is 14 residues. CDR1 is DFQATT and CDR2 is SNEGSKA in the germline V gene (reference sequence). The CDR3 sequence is CSASPPGLGTEAFF. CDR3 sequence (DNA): TGCAGTGCTAGTCCCCCAGGGCTCGGCACTGAAGCTTTCTTT.

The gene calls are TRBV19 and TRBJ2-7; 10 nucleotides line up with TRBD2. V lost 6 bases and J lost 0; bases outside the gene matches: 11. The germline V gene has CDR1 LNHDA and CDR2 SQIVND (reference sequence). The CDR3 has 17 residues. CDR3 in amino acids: CASRRTGLASNSYEQYF. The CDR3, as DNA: TGTGCCAGTAGAAGAACGGGACTAGCGTCAAACTCCTACGAGCAGTACTTC.

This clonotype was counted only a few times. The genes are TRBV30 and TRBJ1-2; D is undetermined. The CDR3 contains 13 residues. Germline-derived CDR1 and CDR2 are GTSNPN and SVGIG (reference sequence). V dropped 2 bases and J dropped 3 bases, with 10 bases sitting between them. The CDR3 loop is CAWSLRAYYGYTF. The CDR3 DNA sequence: TGTGCCTGGAGTCTTCGGGCTTACTATGGCTACACCTTC.

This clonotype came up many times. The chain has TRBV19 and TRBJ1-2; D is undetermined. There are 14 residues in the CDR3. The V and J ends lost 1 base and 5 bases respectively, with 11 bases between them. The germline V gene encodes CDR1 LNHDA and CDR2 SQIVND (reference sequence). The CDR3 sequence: CASSIGDQRYGYTF. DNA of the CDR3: TGTGCCAGTAGTATAGGAGACCAGCGGTATGGCTACACCTTC.